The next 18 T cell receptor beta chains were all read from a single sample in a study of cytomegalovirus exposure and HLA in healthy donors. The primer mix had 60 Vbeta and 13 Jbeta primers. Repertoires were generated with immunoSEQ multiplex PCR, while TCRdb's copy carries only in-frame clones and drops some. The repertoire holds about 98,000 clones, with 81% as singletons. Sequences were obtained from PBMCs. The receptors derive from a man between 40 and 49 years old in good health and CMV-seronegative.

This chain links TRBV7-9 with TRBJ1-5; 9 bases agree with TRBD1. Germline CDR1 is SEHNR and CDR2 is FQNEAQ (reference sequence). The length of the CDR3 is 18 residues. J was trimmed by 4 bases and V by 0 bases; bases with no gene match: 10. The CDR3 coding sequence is TGTGCCAGCAGCTTAGCCATTGAAGAGGGACAGGGAAATCAGCCCCAGCATTTT. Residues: CASSLAIEEGQGNQPQHF.

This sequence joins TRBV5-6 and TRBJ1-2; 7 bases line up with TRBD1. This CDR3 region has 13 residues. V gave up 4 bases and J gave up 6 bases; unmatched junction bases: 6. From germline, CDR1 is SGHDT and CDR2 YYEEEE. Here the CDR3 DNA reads TGTGCCAGCAGCAAGGGACAGTCTGATGGCTACACCTTC. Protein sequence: CASSKGQSDGYTF.

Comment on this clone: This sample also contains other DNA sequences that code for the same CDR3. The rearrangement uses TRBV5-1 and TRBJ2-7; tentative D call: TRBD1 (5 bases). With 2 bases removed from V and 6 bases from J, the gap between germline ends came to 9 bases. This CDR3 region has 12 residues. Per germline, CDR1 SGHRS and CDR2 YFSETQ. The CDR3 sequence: CASSLGQTEQYF. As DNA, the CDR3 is TGCGCCAGCAGCTTAGGACAAACCGAGCAGTACTTC.

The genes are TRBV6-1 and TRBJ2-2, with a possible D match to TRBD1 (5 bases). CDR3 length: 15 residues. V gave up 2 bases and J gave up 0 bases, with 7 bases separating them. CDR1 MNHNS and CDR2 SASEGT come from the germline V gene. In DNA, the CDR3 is TGTGCCAGCAGTGAAAGGACAACGAACACCGGGGAGCTGTTTTTT. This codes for CASSERTTNTGELFF.

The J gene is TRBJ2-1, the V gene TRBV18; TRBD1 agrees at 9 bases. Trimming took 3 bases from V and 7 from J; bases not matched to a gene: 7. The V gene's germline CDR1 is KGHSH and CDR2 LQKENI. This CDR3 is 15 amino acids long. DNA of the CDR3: TGTGCCAGCTCACCGCTCAGGACAGGGGTGAATGAGCAGTTCTTC. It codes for CASSPLRTGVNEQFF.

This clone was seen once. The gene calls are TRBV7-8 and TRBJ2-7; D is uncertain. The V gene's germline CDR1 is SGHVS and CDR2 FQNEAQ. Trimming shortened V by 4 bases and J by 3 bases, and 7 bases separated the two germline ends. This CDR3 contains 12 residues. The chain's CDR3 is CASSSTVYEQYF. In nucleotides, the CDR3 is TGTGCCAGCAGCTCAACAGTCTACGAGCAGTACTTC.

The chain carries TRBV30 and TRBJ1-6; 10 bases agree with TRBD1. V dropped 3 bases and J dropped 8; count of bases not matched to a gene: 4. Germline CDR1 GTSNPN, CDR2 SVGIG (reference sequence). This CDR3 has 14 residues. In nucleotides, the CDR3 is TGTGCCTGGAGCTTGACAGGGGGCGATTCACCCCTCCACTTT. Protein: CAWSLTGGDSPLHF.

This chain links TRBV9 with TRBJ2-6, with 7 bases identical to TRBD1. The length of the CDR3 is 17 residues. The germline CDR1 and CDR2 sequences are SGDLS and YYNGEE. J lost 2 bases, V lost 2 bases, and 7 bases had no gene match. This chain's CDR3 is CASSVARGKAGANVLTF. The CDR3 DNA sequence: TGTGCCAGCAGCGTGGCCAGGGGGAAAGCTGGGGCCAACGTCCTGACTTTC.

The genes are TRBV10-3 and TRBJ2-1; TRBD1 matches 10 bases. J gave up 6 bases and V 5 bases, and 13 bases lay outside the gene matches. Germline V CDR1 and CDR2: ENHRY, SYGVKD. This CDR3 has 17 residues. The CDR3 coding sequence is TGTGCCATCAGTCGGCCTCGGACAGGGGGTACAGGCAATGAGCAGTTCTTC. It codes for CAISRPRTGGTGNEQFF.

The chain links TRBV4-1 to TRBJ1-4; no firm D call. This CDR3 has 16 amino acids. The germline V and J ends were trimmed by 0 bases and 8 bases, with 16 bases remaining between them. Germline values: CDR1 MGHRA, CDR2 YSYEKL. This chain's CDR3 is CASSQDLVGGREKLFF. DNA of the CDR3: TGCGCCAGCAGCCAAGATCTAGTAGGTGGGAGGGAAAAACTGTTTTTT.

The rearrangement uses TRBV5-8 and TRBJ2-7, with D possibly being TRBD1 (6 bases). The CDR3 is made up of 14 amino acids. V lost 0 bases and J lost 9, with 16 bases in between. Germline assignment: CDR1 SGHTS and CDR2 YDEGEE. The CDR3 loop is CASSLERTAGGQYF. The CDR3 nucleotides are TGTGCCAGCAGCTTGGAAAGGACAGCCGGTGGGCAGTACTTC.

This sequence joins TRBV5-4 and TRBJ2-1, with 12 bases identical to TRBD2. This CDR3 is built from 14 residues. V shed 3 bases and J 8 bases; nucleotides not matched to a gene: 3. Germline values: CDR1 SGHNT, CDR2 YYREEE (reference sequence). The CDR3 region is CASSSSGGVDEQFF. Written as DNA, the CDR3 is TGTGCCAGCAGCTCTAGCGGGGGGGTCGATGAGCAGTTCTTC.

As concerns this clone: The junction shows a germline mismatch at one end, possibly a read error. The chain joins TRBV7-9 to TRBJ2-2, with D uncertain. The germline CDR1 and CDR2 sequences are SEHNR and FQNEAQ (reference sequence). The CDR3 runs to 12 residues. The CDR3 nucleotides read TGTGCCAGCATCTTACGGACCGGGGAGCTGTTTTTT. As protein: CASILRTGELFF.

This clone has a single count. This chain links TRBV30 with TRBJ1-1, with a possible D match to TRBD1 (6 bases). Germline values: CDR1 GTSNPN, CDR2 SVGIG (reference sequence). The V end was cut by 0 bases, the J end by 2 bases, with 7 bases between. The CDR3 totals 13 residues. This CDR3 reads CAWSVQGNTEAFF. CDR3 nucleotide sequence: TGTGCCTGGAGTGTACAGGGAAACACTGAAGCTTTCTTT.

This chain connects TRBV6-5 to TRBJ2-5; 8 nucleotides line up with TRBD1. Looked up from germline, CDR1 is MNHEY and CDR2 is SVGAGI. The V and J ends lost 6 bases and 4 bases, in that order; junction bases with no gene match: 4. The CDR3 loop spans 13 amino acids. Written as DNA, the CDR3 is TGTGCCAGCAGCTCCGACAGGGGAGAGACCCAGTACTTC. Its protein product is CASSSDRGETQYF.

The DNA of the CDR3 is TGTGCCAGCAGCCTTAAAGCGGGGGGACTCGCAGATACGCAGTATTTT. This codes for CASSLKAGGLADTQYF. The chain is built from TRBV7-2 and TRBJ2-3, with 9 nucleotides matching TRBD2. This CDR3 comprises 16 residues. Looked up from germline, CDR1 is SGHTA and CDR2 is FQGNSA. After removal of 5 bases from V and 4 bases from J, the junction contained 10 bases not matched to a gene.

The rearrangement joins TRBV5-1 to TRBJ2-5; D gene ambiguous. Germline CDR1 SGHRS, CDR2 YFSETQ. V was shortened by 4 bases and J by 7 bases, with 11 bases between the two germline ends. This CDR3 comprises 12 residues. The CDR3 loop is CASSTGAGTQYF. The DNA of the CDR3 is TGCGCCAGCAGCACCGGAGCCGGGACCCAGTACTTC.

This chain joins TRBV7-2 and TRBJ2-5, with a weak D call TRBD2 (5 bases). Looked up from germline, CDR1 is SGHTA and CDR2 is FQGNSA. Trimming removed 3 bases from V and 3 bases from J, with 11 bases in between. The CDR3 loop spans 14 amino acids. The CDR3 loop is CASSFRGLKETQYF. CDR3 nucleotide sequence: TGTGCCAGCAGCTTCCGAGGACTCAAAGAGACCCAGTACTTC. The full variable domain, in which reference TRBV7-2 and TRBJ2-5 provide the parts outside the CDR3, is GAGVSQSPSNKVTEKGKDVELRCDPISGHTALYWYRQSLGQGLEFLIYFQGNSAPDKSGLPSDRFSAERTGGSVSTLTIQRTQQEDSAVYLCASSFRGLKETQYFGPGTRLLVL.